A single T cell receptor beta chain is shown here with its context. This sample was taken from a study of T cell changes during pregnancy in multiple sclerosis. The CDR3 extends over 16 amino acids. Looked up from germline, CDR1 is SGDLS and CDR2 is YYNGEE. The J segment lost 3 bases and the V segment lost 0 bases, leaving 4 bases of the junction unmatched. The assay was immunoSEQ multiplex PCR, and TCRdb's table has in-frame clones only and misses some. The sample includes 100,000 or so clones, 94% seen only once; the top ten take about 1.6%. The sequence came from a female donor in good health, enrolled as a control in a pregnancy study. This rearrangement joins TRBV9 to TRBJ2-1; 9 bases are a match to TRBD1. This specimen was peripheral blood, taken after pregnancy. CDR3 in amino acids: CASSVALTGGYNEQFF. CDR3 bases: TGTGCCAGCAGCGTAGCTTTGACAGGGGGCTACAATGAGCAGTTCTTC.